The sequence of this T cell receptor (beta chain) was determined in a study of blood T cell repertoires in COVID-19 (dated by TCRdb to the early 2020s). About the study as a whole: Samples covering the acute and convalescent phases of COVID-19 were provided by collaborators in the United States, Italy and Spain. The material from the prospective study consisted of cDNA or gDNA derived from T cells, B-cell-depleted T cells, or PBMCs. The dataset comprised deeply sampled blood TCRbeta repertoires from subjects exposed to, actively infected with, or recovered from COVID-19. The repertoires were made available in a free public database intended to serve as a resource for research on the immune response to SARS-CoV-2. Samples were obtained from the ongoing ImmuneRACE study (first 160 participants) and from over a thousand subjects provided by 6 global collaborators. The sample metadata nearly always contained a de-identified subject ID, COVID-19 status, age in years and sex. Where HLA class I and class II types were available, the types were taken from metadata supplied by the sample provider, not from assay-based typing. Overall study results and their limits: The quantity of clinical and demographic metadata differed by source and by participant and was supplied without curation.

V loses 4 bases at its end and J loses 4 bases; junction bases beyond the gene matches: 4. Its CDR3 holds 15 amino acids, cysteine through phenylalanine. The CDR3 DNA has 45 bases and is translated from base 1. The germline V gene yields SNHLY for CDR1 and FYNNEI for CDR2. TCRbeta CDR3 regions were amplified from genomic DNA by means of the immunoSEQ Assay, a bias-controlled multiplex PCR. As for the authors' bioinformatics: The number of nucleated cells in each sample was estimated from the amplification of reference gene primers within the assay. To quantify the absolute abundance of each unique TCRbeta CDR3 rearrangement, sequence reads were collapsed and filtered. For each sample, productive Simpson clonality was calculated as the square root of Simpson's diversity index across productive rearrangements. TCRdb retrieved this table from immuneACCESS and kept in-frame rearrangements only. Not all clones are present; in checked studies, unresolved V genes account for under half, and no reason is known for the remainder. The DNA was the basis for D and trimming; V, J and clone size are from that table. The sample records approximately 38,000 clones, roughly 86% of which are singletons. The ten top clones hold 7.2% of the sample.

Notes on this clone: The clone's antigen remains unknown. Nothing much larger sits one base from this clone, and base qualities are not available.

The collaborating institutions used their own protocols to collect whole blood in K2EDTA tubes. For TCRbeta analysis, collaborators shipped samples as frozen whole blood, isolated PBMCs, or DNA extracted from either of those sample types. This TCR came from a human donor in a cohort sampled during active COVID-19. Input material: peripheral blood. The V and J segments used are TRBV2 and TRBJ1-5; the central 10 bases match TRBD1. The CDR3 reads as follows: CASSATGGLNQPQHF. The DNA sequence is TGTGCCAGCAGTGCGACAGGGGGCCTGAATCAGCCCCAGCATTTT.